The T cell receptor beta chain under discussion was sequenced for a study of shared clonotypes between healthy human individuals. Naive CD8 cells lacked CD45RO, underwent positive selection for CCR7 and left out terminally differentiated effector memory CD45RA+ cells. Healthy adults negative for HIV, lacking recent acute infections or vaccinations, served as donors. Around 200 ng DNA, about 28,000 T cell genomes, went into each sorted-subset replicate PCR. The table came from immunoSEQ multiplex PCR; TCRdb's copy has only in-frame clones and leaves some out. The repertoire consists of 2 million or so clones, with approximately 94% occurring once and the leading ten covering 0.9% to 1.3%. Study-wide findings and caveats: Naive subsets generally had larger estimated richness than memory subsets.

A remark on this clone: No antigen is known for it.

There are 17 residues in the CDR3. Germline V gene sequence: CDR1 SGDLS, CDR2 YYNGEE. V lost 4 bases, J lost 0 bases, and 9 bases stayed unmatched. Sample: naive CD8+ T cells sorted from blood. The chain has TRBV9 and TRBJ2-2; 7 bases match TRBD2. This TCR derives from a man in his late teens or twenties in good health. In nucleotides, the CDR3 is TGTGCCAGCAGCCCAGCGGGACTGGCCGCGAACACCGGGGAGCTGTTTTTT. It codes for CASSPAGLAANTGELFF.